This T cell receptor (beta chain) originates from a study of T cell clonality in common variable immunodeficiency. Equal genomic DNA amounts from CVID and control samples were sequenced. Here immunoSEQ multiplex PCR was the method, and the copy in TCRdb shows in-frame clones only, minus some. Sampling found approximately 35,000 clones, none seen once. Germline V gene lookup returns CDR1 KGHSH and CDR2 LQKENI. The ends lost 5 bases at V and 6 bases at J; junction bases unmatched: 7. The length of the CDR3 is 14 residues. Whole-study results and caveats: Fewer deletions and N-nucleotide insertions were reportedly seen in common variable immunodeficiency TCR beta sequences.

Heparinized whole blood, 5 to 8 ml, came from each donor. This clone was seen ten or more times. Its antigen is unknown. The observed sequence ends 3 residues before the CDR3 terminus, with the missing tail filled in from the germline J gene. The specimen was peripheral blood mononuclear cells. The receptor comes from a human donor with common variable immunodeficiency. The chain is built from TRBV18 and TRBJ1-1; 9 nucleotides line up with TRBD1. CDR3 residues: CASSDRGGLAEAFF. Incomplete CDR3 DNA: TGTGCCAGCTCAGACAGGGGGGGTTTAGCTGAA. Variable domain in full (rest from reference TRBV18 and TRBJ1-1): NAGVMQNPRHLVRRRGQEARLRCSPMKGHSHVYWYRQLPEEGLKFMVYLQKENIIDESGMPKERFSAEFPKEGPSILRIQQVVRGDSAAYFCASSDRGGLAEAFFGQGTRLTVV.